These T cell receptor beta chains were read from a single sample in a study of Ad26.COV2.S vaccination and SARS-CoV-2 variants. Sequencing used immunoSEQ multiplex PCR; TCRdb keeps in-frame clones, though not all of them. The sample shows roughly 350,000 clones, roughly 90% of them seen only once. Source: peripheral blood, taken in a trial of Ad26.COV2.S vaccine versus placebo. The receptors stem from a person aged 18-65 years who received the Ad26.COV2.S COVID-19 vaccine or a placebo. CDR3s include the opening cysteine and the closing phenylalanine or tryptophan. The D gene is left open where the match is weak. Clone size is stated in some rows and not others, as once, few, many or a class when expanded.

J | size | D | V | DNA | CDR3
TRBJ2-7 | - | - | TRBV7-2 | TGTGCCAGCAGCCCAAGGGTCAGCTGGACACCCACCTACGAGCAGTACTTC | CASSPRVSWTPTYEQYF
TRBJ1-1 | - | TRBD1 | TRBV10-3 | TGTGCCATCAGTGCCGGACAGGGACAAGCTTTCTTT | CAISAGQGQAFF
TRBJ2-7 | - | - | TRBV10-3 | TGTGCCGCGGGAACGGAGTTCTACGAGCAGTACTTC | CAAGTEFYEQYF
TRBJ1-1 | - | - | TRBV21-1 | TGTGCCAGCAGCGCCATCGGGCAGACTAGTGAGAACACTGAAGCTTTCTTT | CASSAIGQTSENTEAFF
TRBJ2-7 | - | TRBD2 | TRBV5-1 | TGCGCCAGCAGCCAGAGGGCGGGAGCCACCTACGAGCAGTACTTC | CASSQRAGATYEQYF
TRBJ2-2 | - | - | TRBV3-1/TRBV3-2 | TGTGCCAGCAGCCAGGGTCTTCACACCGGGGAGCTGTTTTTT | CASSQGLHTGELFF
TRBJ2-2 | - | - | TRBV6-2/TRBV6-3 | TGTGCCAGCAGTTACTTAGCGCCGAACACCGGGGAGCTGTTTTTT | CASSYLAPNTGELFF
TRBJ1-2 | - | - | TRBV29-1 | TGCAGCGTTGAAGGGCAGGCGTTCAACTATGGCTACACCTTC | CSVEGQAFNYGYTF
TRBJ2-1 | - | - | TRBV11-2 | TGTGCCAGCACCAAAACCGGGACCAATAAATACAATGAGCAGTTCTTC | CASTKTGTNKYNEQFF
TRBJ2-7 | - | - | TRBV19 | TGTGCCAGTAGTGCTCGGGACTACGAGCAGTACTTC | CASSARDYEQYF
TRBJ1-5 | medium-sized | - | TRBV7-2 | TGTGCCAGCAGCTTACTTTCAGGGGACCAGCCCCAGCATTTT | CASSLLSGDQPQHF
TRBJ2-7 | - | - | TRBV14 | TGTGCCAGCAGCCAATTACACTACGAGCAGTACTTC | CASSQLHYEQYF
TRBJ1-3 | once | - | TRBV25-1 | TGTGCCAGCACGGAGACGGCCCTCTCTGGAAACACCATATATTTT | CASTETALSGNTIYF
TRBJ2-5 | - | TRBD1 | TRBV10-3 | TGTGCCATCAGCTCGGGACAGGCAGAGACCCAGTACTTC | CAISSGQAETQYF
TRBJ1-1 | few | - | TRBV9 | TGTGCCAGCAGCGTAGGGAGTAGCGTGAACACTGAAGCTTTCTTT | CASSVGSSVNTEAFF
TRBJ2-7 | - | - | TRBV28 | TGTGCCAGCAGCCTAGGCGGACAGTGGAAAGATCCCTACGAGCAGTACTTC | CASSLGGQWKDPYEQYF
TRBJ2-2 | - | TRBD1 | TRBV4-1 | TGCGCCAGCAGCGGGGTGGACAGGCTGAACACCGGGGAGCTGTTTTTT | CASSGVDRLNTGELFF
TRBJ1-4 | - | - | TRBV19 | TGTGCCAGTAGTATAGACTCGACAGCAACTAATGAAAAACTGTTTTTT | CASSIDSTATNEKLFF
TRBJ2-1 | few | TRBD2 | TRBV7-3 | TGTGCCAGCAGTCGGGAGGCTAGCGGTTCAAATGAGCAGTTCTTC | CASSREASGSNEQFF
TRBJ2-7 | - | TRBD1 | TRBV24-1 | TGTGCCACCAGTAATTTGGAACAGGGGGCGAAGCAGTACTTC | CATSNLEQGAKQYF
TRBJ1-1 | - | - | TRBV28 | TGTGCCAGCGAAACGGGGGGTGGCGGCACTGAAGCTTTCTTT | CASETGGGGTEAFF
TRBJ2-1 | once | - | TRBV24-1 | TGTGCCACCAGTGATGTCGAGGGAACTACCTACAATGAGCAGTTCTTC | CATSDVEGTTYNEQFF
TRBJ1-1 | - | - | TRBV18 | TGTGCCAGCTCACCAAGGCATAACAGGAACACTGAAGCTTTCTTT | CASSPRHNRNTEAFF
TRBJ2-2 | - | TRBD2 | TRBV3-1/TRBV3-2 | TGTGCCAGCAGCCCATCCGGGACTAGCGGGAACACCGGGGAGCTGTTTTTT | CASSPSGTSGNTGELFF
TRBJ1-1 | - | TRBD1 | TRBV5-1 | TGCGCCAGCAGGGGAGGATACGTAAGGGGGCAAACTGAAGCTTTCTTT | CASRGGYVRGQTEAFF
TRBJ1-5 | - | - | TRBV10-3 | TGTGCCATCAGTGAGTCGCGGGGCAGGGCGGGCAATCAGCCCCAGCATTTT | CAISESRGRAGNQPQHF
TRBJ2-5 | - | TRBD2 | TRBV11-2 | TGTGCCAGCAGCTTAGGGGGACTAGCGGATGGGGAGACCCAGTACTTC | CASSLGGLADGETQYF
TRBJ2-7 | - | - | TRBV28 | TGTGCCAGCAGTGTCCGGGGACACCTCTCCTACGAGCAGTACTTC | CASSVRGHLSYEQYF
TRBJ2-7 | - | - | TRBV30 | TGTGCCTGGAGTGTTTCAGGGTACGAGCAGTACTTC | CAWSVSGYEQYF
TRBJ1-1 | - | - | TRBV6-5 | TGTGCCAGCAGTCTGATTGAAGCTTTCTTT | CASSLIEAFF
TRBJ1-3 | - | - | TRBV6-2/TRBV6-3 | TGTGCCAGCAGTTACTTGCCCCGGGGCCGAGGACCTAGAGGAAACACCATATATTTT | CASSYLPRGRGPRGNTIYF
TRBJ2-1 | - | TRBD2 | TRBV6-2/TRBV6-3 | TGTGCCAGCAGTTCAGGACTAGCTCCCCCCTACAATGAGCAGTTCTTC | CASSSGLAPPYNEQFF
TRBJ2-1 | - | - | TRBV6-4 | TGTGCCAGCAGTGACTCGGACAACAATGAGCAGTTCTTC | CASSDSDNNEQFF
TRBJ2-2 | - | - | TRBV24-1 | TGTGCCACCAAAAGCGGCAGGCAGAACACCGGGGAGCTGTTTTTT | CATKSGRQNTGELFF
TRBJ2-7 | - | - | TRBV5-6 | TGTGCCAGCAGCATCGGGACGGCCCTCTCCTACGAGCAGTACTTC | CASSIGTALSYEQYF
TRBJ1-2 | - | TRBD1 | TRBV3-1/TRBV3-2 | TGTGCCAGCAGCCTTTACAGGGGGCGGTGGAACTATGGCTACACCTTC | CASSLYRGRWNYGYTF
TRBJ2-7 | - | - | TRBV7-8 | TGTGCCAGCAGCCCAATTAACAGGGTCTACGAGCAGTACTTC | CASSPINRVYEQYF